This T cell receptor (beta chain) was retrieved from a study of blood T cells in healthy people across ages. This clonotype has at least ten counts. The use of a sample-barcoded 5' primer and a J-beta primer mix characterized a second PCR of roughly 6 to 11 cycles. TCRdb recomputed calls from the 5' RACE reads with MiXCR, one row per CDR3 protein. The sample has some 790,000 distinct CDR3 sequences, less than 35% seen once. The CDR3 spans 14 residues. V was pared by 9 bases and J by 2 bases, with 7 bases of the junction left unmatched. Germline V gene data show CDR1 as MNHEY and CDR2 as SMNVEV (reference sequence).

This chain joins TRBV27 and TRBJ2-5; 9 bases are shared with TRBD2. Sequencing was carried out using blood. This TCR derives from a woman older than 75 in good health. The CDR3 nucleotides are TGTGCCAGTGGGCTAGCGGGGCCACAAGAGACCCAGTACTTC. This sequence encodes CASGLAGPQETQYF.